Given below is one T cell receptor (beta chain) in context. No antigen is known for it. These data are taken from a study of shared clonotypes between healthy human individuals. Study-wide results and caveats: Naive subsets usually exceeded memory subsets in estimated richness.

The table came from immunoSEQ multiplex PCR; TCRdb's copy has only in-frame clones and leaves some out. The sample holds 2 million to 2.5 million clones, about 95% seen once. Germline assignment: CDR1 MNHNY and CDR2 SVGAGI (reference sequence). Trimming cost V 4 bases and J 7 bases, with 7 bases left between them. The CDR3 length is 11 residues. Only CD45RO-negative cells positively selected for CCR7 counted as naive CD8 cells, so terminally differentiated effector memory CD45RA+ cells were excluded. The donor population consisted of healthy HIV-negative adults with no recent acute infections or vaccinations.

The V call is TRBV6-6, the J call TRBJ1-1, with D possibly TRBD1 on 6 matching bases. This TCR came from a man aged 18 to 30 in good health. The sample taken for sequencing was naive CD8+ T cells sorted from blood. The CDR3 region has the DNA TGTGCCAGCAGTTCCAGGGGTGAAGCTTTCTTT. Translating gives CASSSRGEAFF.